This T cell receptor beta chain stems from a study of regulatory T cells in long-lasting Graves disease. The CDR3 contains 13 residues. Germline CDR1 and CDR2: SGDLS and YYNGEE. Trimming pared 4 bases from V and 6 bases from J, leaving 14 bases between. This clonotype was detected many times. Time point meaning: newly diagnosed GD, antithyroid drugs for less than 3 months. Construction of the TCR library relied on RNA isolated from PBMCs. Relying on iRepertoire HTBI primers and Arm-PCR of CDR3 regions, the team built TCR beta libraries. TCRdb reanalysed the multiplex PCR reads using MiXCR and keeps one entry per CDR3 protein. This repertoire shows approximately 350,000 distinct CDR3 sequences, over 9.5% found once; its top ten account for under 20%. These records were also assigned to another study, of T cells in Graves' hyperthyroidism and ophthalmopathy.

The TCR comes from a woman between 18 and 29 years old with Graves disease. The source was peripheral blood mononuclear cells (PBMCs), collected at new diagnosis, from a patient treated with antithyroid drugs. This chain uses TRBV9 with TRBJ2-7; D possibly corresponds to TRBD2 (5 bases). The CDR3 protein is CASSHSEGLEQYF. CDR3 in DNA: TGTGCCAGCAGCCACTCCGAGGGCCTCGAGCAGTACTTC.